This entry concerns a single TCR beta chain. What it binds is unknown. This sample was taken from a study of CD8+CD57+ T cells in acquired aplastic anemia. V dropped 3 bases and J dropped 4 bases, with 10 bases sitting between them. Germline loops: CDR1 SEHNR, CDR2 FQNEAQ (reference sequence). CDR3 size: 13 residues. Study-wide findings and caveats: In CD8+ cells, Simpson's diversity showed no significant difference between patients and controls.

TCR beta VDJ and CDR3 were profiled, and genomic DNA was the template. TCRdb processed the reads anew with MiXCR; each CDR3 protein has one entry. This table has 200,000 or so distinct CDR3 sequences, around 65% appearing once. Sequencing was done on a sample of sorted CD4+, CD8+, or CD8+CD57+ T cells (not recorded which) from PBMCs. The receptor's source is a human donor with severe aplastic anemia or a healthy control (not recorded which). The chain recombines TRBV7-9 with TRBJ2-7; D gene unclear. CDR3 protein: CASSFSEAYEQYF. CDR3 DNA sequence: TGTGCCAGCAGCTTTAGTGAGGCATACGAGCAGTACTTC.